A single sample gave rise to the 19 T cell receptor beta chains below, sequenced in a study of T cell changes during pregnancy in multiple sclerosis. The method was immunoSEQ multiplex PCR; TCRdb's version includes in-frame clones alone and lacks a portion of them. The sample shows some 94,000 clones, roughly 90% of them seen only once. The sequencing used peripheral blood, collected in the first trimester of pregnancy. Receptors originate from a female donor with multiple sclerosis, enrolled in a pregnancy study.

The chain combines TRBV4-1 with TRBJ2-2; weak D call: TRBD1 (5 bases). CDR3 size: 16 residues. Germline V CDR1 and CDR2: MGHRA, YSYEKL. The V and J ends lost 0 bases and 3 bases respectively, with 11 bases between them. This chain's CDR3 is CASSQDPQGYTGELFF. The CDR3 nucleotides read TGCGCCAGCAGCCAAGATCCCCAGGGTTACACCGGGGAGCTGTTTTTT.

V gene TRBV4-1 combines with J gene TRBJ1-5; TRBD1 aligns across 7 bases. V lost 0 bases and J lost 0; bases outside the gene matches: 2. Germline V lookup: CDR1 MGHRA, CDR2 YSYEKL. The CDR3 is made up of 16 amino acids. The CDR3 DNA follows: TGCGCCAGCAGCCAAGATCGGACAGGTAGCAATCAGCCCCAGCATTTT. Encoded protein: CASSQDRTGSNQPQHF.

The chain joins TRBV11-3 to TRBJ1-4; D not resolved. Per the germline V gene, CDR1 is SGHNT and CDR2 is YENEEA. Trimming shortened V by 3 bases and J by 6 bases, and 8 bases separated the two germline ends. The CDR3 covers 13 residues. The CDR3 sequence: CASSLLADEKLFF. In nucleotides, the CDR3 is TGTGCCAGCAGCTTGTTAGCGGATGAAAAACTGTTTTTT.

The chain has TRBV2 and TRBJ1-2, with 8 positions matching TRBD1. Germline V gives CDR1 SNHLY, CDR2 FYNNEI. The V gene end was trimmed by 5 bases and the J gene end by 4 bases; junction bases not matched to a gene: 9. This CDR3 region has 15 residues. This chain's CDR3 is CASSFDRGGFYGYTF. CDR3 in DNA: TGTGCCAGCAGTTTCGACAGGGGCGGGTTCTATGGCTACACCTTC. The full variable domain, with the rest looked up from reference TRBV2 and TRBJ1-2, is EPEVTQTPSHQVTQMGQEVILRCVPISNHLYFYWYRQILGQKVEFLVSFYNNEISEKSEIFDDQFSVERPDGSNFTLKIRSTKLEDSAMYFCASSFDRGGFYGYTFGSGTRLTVV.

The chain links TRBV7-8 to TRBJ1-5; no reliable D call. Trimming cost V 4 bases and J 3 bases, with 19 bases left between them. Germline V CDR1 and CDR2: SGHVS, FQNEAQ. The CDR3 contains 17 residues. For the CDR3, the DNA is TGTGCCAGCAGCTCCGCGTGGGTCGAGGGCTTCAATCAGCCCCAGCATTTT. This translates into CASSSAWVEGFNQPQHF.

This chain connects TRBV7-9 to TRBJ2-7; 8 nucleotides agree with TRBD1. Germline V CDR1 and CDR2: SEHNR, FQNEAQ (reference sequence). The trim removed 5 bases at V and 5 bases at J, leaving 8 bases unmatched. The CDR3 spans 14 residues. For the CDR3, the DNA is TGTGCCAGCAGCCCCTCCCCAGGGGGCAACGAGCAGTACTTC. It translates to CASSPSPGGNEQYF.

The rearrangement joins TRBV9 to TRBJ2-1, with a possible D match to TRBD2 (6 bases). Germline V gene lookup returns CDR1 SGDLS and CDR2 YYNGEE. This CDR3 is built from 20 residues. Deletions cut 0 bases from V and 0 bases from J, with 22 bases between. CDR3 nucleotides: TGTGCCAGCAGCGTAGGCGCCCAAGCGGGTGGGTCTAGCTCCTACAATGAGCAGTTCTTC. Its translation is CASSVGAQAGGSSSYNEQFF.

The chain couples TRBV5-1 to TRBJ2-1; 11 nucleotides agree with TRBD2. The CDR3 consists of 15 residues. The V segment lost 3 bases and the J segment 7 bases; nucleotides outside the gene matches: 6. Germline-derived CDR1 and CDR2 are SGHRS and YFSETQ. The DNA for the CDR3 is TGCGCCAGCAGCTCCCTAGCGGGAGGATTGAATGAGCAGTTCTTC. This sequence encodes CASSSLAGGLNEQFF.

V and J are TRBV27 and TRBJ2-1; 7 bases agree with TRBD2. After removal of 6 bases from V and 9 bases from J, the junction contained 20 bases not matched to a gene. The CDR3 spans 17 residues. Germline V CDR1 and CDR2: MNHEY, SMNVEV (reference sequence). The CDR3 spells CASSSTSVPYYEAEQFF. In nucleotides, the CDR3 is TGTGCCAGCAGCTCCACTAGCGTCCCTTACTACGAGGCTGAGCAGTTCTTC.

The chain links TRBV9 to TRBJ2-7; D is undetermined. The CDR3 runs 14 residues. V shed 7 bases and J shed 5 bases, with 19 bases lying between them. Germline V lookup: CDR1 SGDLS, CDR2 YYNGEE. CDR3 residues: CASGSKVRSNEQYF. The CDR3 DNA follows: TGTGCCAGCGGTTCTAAGGTCAGGTCCAACGAGCAGTACTTC.

This sequence joins TRBV5-1 and TRBJ2-2; TRBD1 agrees at 9 bases. The germline V gene has CDR1 SGHRS and CDR2 YFSETQ. V trimming: 1 base; J trimming: 6 bases; junction bases outside the gene matches: 10. The CDR3 covers 17 residues. DNA for the CDR3: TGCGCCAGCAGCTTGACCTTACAGGGGGCGAGGGCCGGGGAGCTGTTTTTT. Translating gives CASSLTLQGARAGELFF.

The CDR3 region has the DNA TGCGCCAGCAGCTTGGGACAGACCAGCACAGATACGCAGTATTTT. Residues: CASSLGQTSTDTQYF. The chain employs TRBV5-1 and TRBJ2-3; D possibly corresponds to TRBD1 (5 bases). CDR3 length: 15 residues. Trimming cost V 0 bases and J 0 bases, with 8 bases left between them. Germline values: CDR1 SGHRS, CDR2 YFSETQ.

V gene TRBV4-3 combines with J gene TRBJ2-5; D gene ambiguous. The CDR3 has 15 amino acids. V lost 0 bases and J lost 5, with 13 bases in between. Germline values: CDR1 LGHNA, CDR2 YSLEER. The CDR3 reads CASSQDLNRLETQYF. The CDR3 DNA reads TGCGCCAGCAGCCAAGATTTAAACCGGTTGGAGACCCAGTACTTC.

The chain carries TRBV9 and TRBJ2-7, with 8 bases matching TRBD1. Trimming removed 0 bases from V and 7 bases from J; junction bases left unmatched: 9. The CDR3 consists of 15 residues. The germline CDR1 and CDR2 sequences are SGDLS and YYNGEE. CDR3 residues: CASSVGSGGIGEQYF. The CDR3 nucleotides read TGTGCCAGCAGCGTAGGTTCAGGGGGCATTGGTGAGCAGTACTTC. The entire variable domain, with the rest obtained from reference TRBV9 and TRBJ2-7, is as follows: DSGVTQTPKHLITATGQRVTLRCSPRSGDLSVYWYQQSLDQGLQFLIQYYNGEERAKGNILERFSAQQFPDLHSELNLSSLELGDSALYFCASSVGSGGIGEQYFGPGTRLTVT.

In regard to this clone: The sample holds other DNA sequences that translate to the same CDR3. The chain combines TRBV9 with TRBJ1-1; TRBD1 is a possible D gene (5 bases). V shed 0 bases and J shed 0 bases, with 6 bases lying between them. The CDR3 length is 14 residues. Germline CDR1 and CDR2: SGDLS and YYNGEE. The CDR3 coding sequence is TGTGCCAGCAGCGTAGGGGGCATGAACACTGAAGCTTTCTTT. This sequence encodes CASSVGGMNTEAFF.

The chain couples TRBV21-1 to TRBJ2-7; TRBD1, the table's D call, lacks a check against the DNA. TRBV21-1 has pseudogene status. The CDR3 totals 19 residues. CDR3 nucleotides: TGTGCCAGCAGCAAAGTTGGGACAGGGGGTTCCGACAACTCCTACGAGCAGTACTTC. Protein: CASSKVGTGGSDNSYEQYF.

The J gene is TRBJ1-5, the V gene TRBV7-2, with 7 bases matching TRBD1. This CDR3 contains 16 residues. The germline gives CDR1 SGHTA, CDR2 FQGNSA. V trimming: 5 bases; J trimming: 3 bases; junction bases outside the gene matches: 10. The CDR3 protein is CASSTQTGLDNQPQHF. CDR3 DNA: TGTGCCAGCAGCACCCAGACAGGGTTGGACAATCAGCCCCAGCATTTT. Using reference TRBV7-2 and TRBJ1-5 for the parts outside the CDR3, the full variable domain is GAGVSQSPSNKVTEKGKDVELRCDPISGHTALYWYRQSLGQGLEFLIYFQGNSAPDKSGLPSDRFSAERTGGSVSTLTIQRTQQEDSAVYLCASSTQTGLDNQPQHFGDGTRLSIL.

This clone was seen once. This chain joins TRBV27 and TRBJ1-5, with TRBD1 as a possible D gene (5 bases). The V end was cut by 2 bases, the J end by 7 bases, with 12 bases between. The CDR3 has 14 residues. The germline V gene encodes CDR1 MNHEY and CDR2 SMNVEV (reference sequence). The CDR3 DNA sequence: TGTGCCAGCAGTTTACTCCAGGGTGTCCAGCCCCAGCATTTT. Translated, it gives CASSLLQGVQPQHF.

CDR3 sequence: CASSESRGRDSNQPQHF. CDR3 sequence (DNA): TGTGCCAGCAGTGAATCCAGGGGGCGAGACAGCAATCAGCCCCAGCATTTT. The V gene is TRBV2, the J gene TRBJ1-5; TRBD1 aligns across 8 bases. V lost 2 bases and J lost 1; bases outside the gene matches: 7. The CDR3 contains 17 residues. Germline V CDR1 and CDR2: SNHLY, FYNNEI.